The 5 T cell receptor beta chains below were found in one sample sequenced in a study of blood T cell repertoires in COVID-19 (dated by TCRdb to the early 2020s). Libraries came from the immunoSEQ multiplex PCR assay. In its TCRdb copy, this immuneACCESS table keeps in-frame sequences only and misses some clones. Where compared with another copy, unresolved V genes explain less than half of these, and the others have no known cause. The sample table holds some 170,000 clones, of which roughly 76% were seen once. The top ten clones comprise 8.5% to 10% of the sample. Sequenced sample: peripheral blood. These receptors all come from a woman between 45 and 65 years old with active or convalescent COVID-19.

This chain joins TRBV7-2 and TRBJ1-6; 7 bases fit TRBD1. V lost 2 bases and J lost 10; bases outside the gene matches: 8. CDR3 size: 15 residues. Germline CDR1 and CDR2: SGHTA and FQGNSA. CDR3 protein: CASSLQGGIESPLHF. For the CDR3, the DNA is TGTGCCAGCAGCTTACAGGGGGGCATTGAATCACCCCTCCACTTT.

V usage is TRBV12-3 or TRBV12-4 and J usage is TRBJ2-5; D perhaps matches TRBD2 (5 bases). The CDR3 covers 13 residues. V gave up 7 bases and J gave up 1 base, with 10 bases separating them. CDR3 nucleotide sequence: TGTGCCAGCAACCCAGAGGGCCAAGAGACCCAGTACTTC. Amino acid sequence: CASNPEGQETQYF.

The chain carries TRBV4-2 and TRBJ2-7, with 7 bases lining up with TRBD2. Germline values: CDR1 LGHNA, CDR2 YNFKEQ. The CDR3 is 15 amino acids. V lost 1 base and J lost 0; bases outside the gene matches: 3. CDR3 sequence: CASSQAAGFSYEQYF. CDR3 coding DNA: TGTGCCAGCAGCCAAGCAGCGGGGTTCTCCTACGAGCAGTACTTC.

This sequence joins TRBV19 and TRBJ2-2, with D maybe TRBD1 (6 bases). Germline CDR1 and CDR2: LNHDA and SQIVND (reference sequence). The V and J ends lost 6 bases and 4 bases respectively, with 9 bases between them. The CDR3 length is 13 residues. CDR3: CASRPGATGELFF. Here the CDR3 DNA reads TGTGCCAGTAGGCCAGGGGCCACCGGGGAGCTGTTTTTT.

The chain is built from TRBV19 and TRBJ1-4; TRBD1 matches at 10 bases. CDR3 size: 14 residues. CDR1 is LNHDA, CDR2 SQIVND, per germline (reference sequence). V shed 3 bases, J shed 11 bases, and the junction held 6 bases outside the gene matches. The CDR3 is CASSILGTGAKLFF. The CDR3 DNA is TGTGCCAGTAGTATTCTAGGGACAGGGGCGAAACTGTTTTTT.